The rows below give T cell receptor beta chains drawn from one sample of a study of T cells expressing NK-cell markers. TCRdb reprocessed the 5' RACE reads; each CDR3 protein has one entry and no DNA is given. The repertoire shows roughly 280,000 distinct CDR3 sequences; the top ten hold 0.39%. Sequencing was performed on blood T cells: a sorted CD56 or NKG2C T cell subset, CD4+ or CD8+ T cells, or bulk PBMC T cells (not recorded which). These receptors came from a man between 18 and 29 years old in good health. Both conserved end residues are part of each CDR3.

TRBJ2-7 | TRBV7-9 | CASSPRTGIYEQYF
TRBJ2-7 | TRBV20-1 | CSARDPGASYEQYF
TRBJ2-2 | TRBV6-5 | CASSYSSSGANTGELFF
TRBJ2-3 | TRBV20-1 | CSAGSGAGVTDTQYF
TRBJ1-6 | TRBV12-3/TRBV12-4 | CASSLGGARNSPLHF
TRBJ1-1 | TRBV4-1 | CASSQGGRGRNTEAFF
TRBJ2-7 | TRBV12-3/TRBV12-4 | CASMGVLSYEQYF
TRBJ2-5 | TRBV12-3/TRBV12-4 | CASSPVAEATQYF
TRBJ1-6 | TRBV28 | CASSLWDPGQGATPLHF
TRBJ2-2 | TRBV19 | CASSKVSLGNTGELFF
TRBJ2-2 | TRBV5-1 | CASSDGDRGTGELFF
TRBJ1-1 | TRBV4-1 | CASSQEVRRKGIPTEAFF
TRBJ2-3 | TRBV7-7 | CASSGGVSADTQYF
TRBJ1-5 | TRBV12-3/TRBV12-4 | CASSSRMSDQPQHF
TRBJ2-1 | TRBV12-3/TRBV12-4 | CASRHPGPRGGEQFF
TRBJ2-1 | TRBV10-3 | CAISESRGQGNHEQFF
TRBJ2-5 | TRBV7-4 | CASSFPLARAGLAETQYF
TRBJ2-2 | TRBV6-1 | CASTAASGYAGELFF
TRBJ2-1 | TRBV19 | CASSIDIPGGALGQFF
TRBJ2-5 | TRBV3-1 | CASSQGGTETQYF
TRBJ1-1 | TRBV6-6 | CVARMNTEAFF
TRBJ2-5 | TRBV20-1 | CSGGELQETQYF
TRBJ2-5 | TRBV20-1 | CSVLKEETQYF
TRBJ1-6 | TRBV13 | CASKGHTGPNSPLHF
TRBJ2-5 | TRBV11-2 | CASSLTEYQETQYF
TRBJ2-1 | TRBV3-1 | CASRSAGAYNEQFF
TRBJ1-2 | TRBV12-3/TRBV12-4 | CASRPPGQLIYGYTF